Given below is one T cell receptor (beta chain) in context. Its antigen remains unidentified. CDR1 and CDR2 (germline): MDHEN, SYDVKM. Unmatched junction bases numbered 2, after V lost 8 bases and J lost 2 bases. This CDR3 spans 13 amino acids. These data are taken from a study of radiation and T cells in renal cell carcinoma. Study details: Nephrectomy followed 15 Gy stereotactic body radiation by 4 weeks.

Time point of the sample: blood 2 weeks post-SBRT. Treatment meaning: 15 Gy SBRT to primary tumor, nephrectomy 4 weeks later. After SBRT, blood was collected at 2 and 4 weeks, plus baseline. This renal cell carcinoma was of the clear cell type. Regarding the study as a whole: In blood, top tumor clones expanded by 2 weeks, shrinking by 4.

Assay: immunoSEQ multiplex PCR; the TCRdb copy retains only in-frame clones and omits some. The sample holds roughly 130,000 clones, roughly four fifths seen once. V is TRBV28 and J is TRBJ1-5; 8 nucleotides align to TRBD1. This specimen consisted of blood, obtained from a patient whose treatment included radiotherapy and nephrectomy. The clonotype was recovered from a woman aged 60 to 75 with renal cell carcinoma. The CDR3 DNA reads as TGTGCCAGCTTGACAGGGGGCAATCAGCCCCAGCATTTT. Protein: CASLTGGNQPQHF.